The sequence of this TCR beta chain was determined in a study of OX40 agonist ivuxolimab in advanced cancers. Method: immunoSEQ multiplex PCR; TCRdb's copy keeps in-frame clones and lacks some. The table has about 98,000 clones, approximately 86% seen once. This receptor was taken from an adult with an advanced solid tumor such as melanoma, head and neck, liver or kidney cancer. This sample comprised CD4+ or CD8+ T cells sorted from blood, obtained in a trial of the OX40 agonist ivuxolimab.

The CDR3 here is CASSLGDRVTDTQYF. CDR3 bases: TGCGCCAGCAGCTTGGGCGACAGGGTGACAGATACGCAGTATTTT. The chain carries TRBV5-1 and TRBJ2-3, with 7 bases that match TRBD1. Looked up from germline, CDR1 is SGHRS and CDR2 is YFSETQ. The CDR3 sequence is 15 residues long. V shed 0 bases, J shed 3 bases, and the junction held 4 bases outside the gene matches.